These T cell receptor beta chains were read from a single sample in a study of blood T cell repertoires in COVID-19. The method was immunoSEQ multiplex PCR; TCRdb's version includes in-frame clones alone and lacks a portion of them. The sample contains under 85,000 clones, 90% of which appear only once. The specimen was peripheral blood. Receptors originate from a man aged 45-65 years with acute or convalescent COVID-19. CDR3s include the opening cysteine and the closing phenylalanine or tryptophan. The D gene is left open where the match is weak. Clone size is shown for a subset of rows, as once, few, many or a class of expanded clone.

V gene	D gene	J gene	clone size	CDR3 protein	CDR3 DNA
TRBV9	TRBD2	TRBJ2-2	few	CASSSRLAGTTGELFF	TGTGCCAGCAGCTCCCGACTAGCGGGAACCACCGGGGAGCTGTTTTTT
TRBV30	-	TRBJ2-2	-	CAWSETYTGELFF	TGTGCCTGGAGTGAGACATACACCGGGGAGCTGTTTTTT
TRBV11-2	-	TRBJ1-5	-	CASSLDHDSKNQPQHF	TGTGCCAGCAGCTTAGATCATGACAGCAAGAATCAGCCCCAGCATTTT
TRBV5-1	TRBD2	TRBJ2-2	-	CASRAVAGVNTGELFF	TGCGCCAGCAGGGCGGTAGCGGGGGTGAACACCGGGGAGCTGTTTTTT
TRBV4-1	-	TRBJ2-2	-	CASSQFGQGTGELFF	TGCGCCAGCAGCCAATTTGGGCAGGGCACCGGGGAGCTGTTTTTT
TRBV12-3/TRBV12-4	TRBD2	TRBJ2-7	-	CASTSSGHYEQYF	TGTGCCAGCACATCTAGCGGGCACTACGAGCAGTACTTC
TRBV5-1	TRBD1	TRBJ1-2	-	CASSSSTGDSYGYTF	TGCGCCAGCAGCTCCTCGACAGGGGACTCCTATGGCTACACCTTC
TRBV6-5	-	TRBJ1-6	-	CASSQGLYNSPLHF	TGTGCCAGCAGTCAGGGGTTGTATAATTCACCCCTCCACTTT
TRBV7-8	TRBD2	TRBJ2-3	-	CASSLRTSGTDTQYF	TGTGCCAGCAGCTTAAGGACTAGTGGCACAGATACGCAGTATTTT
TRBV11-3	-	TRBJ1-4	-	CASSLEGGKNEKLFF	TGTGCCAGCAGCTTAGAGGGAGGGAAGAATGAAAAACTGTTTTTT
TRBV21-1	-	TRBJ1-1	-	CASIHGTGQMNTEAFF	TGTGCCAGCATCCATGGGACAGGTCAGATGAACACTGAAGCTTTCTTT
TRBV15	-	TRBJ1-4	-	CATSREVVRTGEKLFF	TGTGCCACCAGCAGAGAAGTGGTCCGGACGGGGGAAAAACTGTTTTTT
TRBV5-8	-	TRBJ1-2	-	CAMAAAKDYGYTF	TGTGCCATGGCGGCAGCTAAGGACTATGGCTACACCTTC
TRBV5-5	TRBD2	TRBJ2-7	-	CASSIMPGLEGEQYF	TGTGCCAGCAGCATTATGCCGGGACTAGAAGGCGAGCAGTACTTC
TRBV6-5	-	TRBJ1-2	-	CASSPRAAGGYTF	TGTGCCAGCAGCCCGAGGGCGGCGGGTGGCTACACCTTC
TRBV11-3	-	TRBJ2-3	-	CASSSTGITDTQYF	TGTGCCAGCAGCTCCACGGGTATCACAGATACGCAGTATTTT
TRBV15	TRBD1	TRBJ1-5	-	CATSRDSATGDGNQPQHF	TGTGCCACCAGCAGAGACTCCGCAACAGGGGACGGCAATCAGCCCCAGCATTTT
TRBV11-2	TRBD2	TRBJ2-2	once	CASSSPGLAGLGELFF	TGTGCCAGCAGCTCACCGGGACTAGCGGGTTTGGGGGAGCTGTTTTTT
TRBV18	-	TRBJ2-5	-	CASSPGPKETQYF	TGTGCCAGCTCACCGGGCCCAAAAGAGACCCAGTACTTC
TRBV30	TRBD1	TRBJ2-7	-	CAWSTGQGYEQYF	TGTGCCTGGAGTACAGGACAGGGCTACGAGCAGTACTTC
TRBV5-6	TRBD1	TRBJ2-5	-	CASSLEQGMYQETQYF	TGTGCCAGCAGCTTGGAACAGGGGATGTACCAAGAGACCCAGTACTTC
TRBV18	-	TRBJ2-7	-	CASSPFQGSSYEQYF	TGTGCCAGCTCACCGTTTCAGGGAAGCTCCTACGAGCAGTACTTC
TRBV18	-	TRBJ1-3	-	CASSPPGATGNTIYF	TGTGCCAGCTCACCACCAGGGGCGACTGGAAACACCATATATTTT
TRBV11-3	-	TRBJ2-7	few	CASSISDSSYEQYF	TGTGCCAGCAGCATAAGCGACTCTTCCTACGAGCAGTACTTC
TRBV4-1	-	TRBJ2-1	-	CASSQANLVDLAGEQFF	TGCGCCAGCAGCCAAGCAAACCTAGTGGACTTGGCGGGTGAGCAGTTCTTC
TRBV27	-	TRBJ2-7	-	CASSLTSSYEQYF	TGTGCCAGCAGTTTAACGAGCTCCTACGAGCAGTACTTC
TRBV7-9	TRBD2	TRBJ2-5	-	CASSSPKLAVQETQYF	TGTGCCAGCAGCTCTCCCAAACTAGCGGTCCAAGAGACCCAGTACTTC
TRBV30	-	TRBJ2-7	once	CAFRQASYEQYF	TGTGCCTTCCGACAGGCATCCTACGAGCAGTACTTC
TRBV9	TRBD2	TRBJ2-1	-	CASSYSPLAGIYNEQFF	TGTGCCAGCAGCTACTCCCCGCTAGCGGGAATTTACAATGAGCAGTTCTTC
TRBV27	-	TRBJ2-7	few	CASSSLRSGTYEQYF	TGTGCCAGCAGTTCGCTTAGATCGGGGACCTACGAGCAGTACTTC
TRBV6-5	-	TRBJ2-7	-	CASSYLLGGMSYEQYF	TGTGCCAGCAGTTACCTCTTGGGCGGGATGAGCTACGAGCAGTACTTC
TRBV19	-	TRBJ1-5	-	CASSIAGTYNQPQHF	TGTGCCAGTAGTATTGCGGGGACTTACAATCAGCCCCAGCATTTT
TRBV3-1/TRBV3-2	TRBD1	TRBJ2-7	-	CASRGQGVNPEQYF	TGTGCCAGCAGAGGACAGGGTGTCAATCCCGAGCAGTACTTC
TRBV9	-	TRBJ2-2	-	CASSLFTGELFF	TGTGCCAGCAGCCTCTTTACCGGGGAGCTGTTTTTT
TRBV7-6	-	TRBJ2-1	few	CASSLLAGYNEQFF	TGTGCCAGCAGCTTACTCGCGGGATACAATGAGCAGTTCTTC
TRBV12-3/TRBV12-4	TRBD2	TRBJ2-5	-	CASRTSGEETQYF	TGTGCCAGCAGGACTAGCGGAGAAGAGACCCAGTACTTC
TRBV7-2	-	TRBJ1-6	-	CASSLDSGAAYNSPLHF	TGTGCCAGCAGCTTAGATTCTGGGGCGGCCTATAATTCACCCCTCCACTTT
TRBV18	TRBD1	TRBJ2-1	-	CASSPGTDGSEQFF	TGTGCCAGCTCCCCGGGGACAGACGGCAGTGAGCAGTTCTTC
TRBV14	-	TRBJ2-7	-	CASSLIEVPIYEQYF	TGTGCCAGCAGTCTTATAGAGGTGCCGATCTACGAGCAGTACTTC
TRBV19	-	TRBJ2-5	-	CASSGSQKETQYF	TGTGCCAGTAGCGGGAGCCAAAAAGAGACCCAGTACTTC
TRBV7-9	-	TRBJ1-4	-	CASSLGQPTNEKLFF	TGTGCCAGCAGCCTTGGACAGCCAACTAATGAAAAACTGTTTTTT
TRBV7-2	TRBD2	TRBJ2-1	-	CASRTSGRTYNEQFF	TGTGCCAGCAGAACTAGCGGGAGAACCTACAATGAGCAGTTCTTC
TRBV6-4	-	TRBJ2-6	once	CASSDSSSHTGANVLTF	TGTGCCAGCAGTGACTCTAGCTCCCACACTGGGGCCAACGTCCTGACTTTC
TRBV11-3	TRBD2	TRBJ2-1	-	CASSLGLAGEGLNEQFF	TGTGCCAGCAGCCTAGGACTAGCGGGAGAGGGGCTGAATGAGCAGTTCTTC
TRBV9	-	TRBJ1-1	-	CASSASARGNTEAFF	TGTGCCAGCAGCGCTTCCGCTAGGGGGAACACTGAAGCTTTCTTT
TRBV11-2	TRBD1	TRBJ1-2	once	CASRSPRTGLNNYGYTF	TGTGCCAGCAGATCACCTAGGACAGGACTTAATAACTATGGCTACACCTTC
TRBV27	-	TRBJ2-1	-	CASSFRGGYNEQFF	TGTGCCAGCAGTTTCAGGGGTGGTTACAATGAGCAGTTCTTC
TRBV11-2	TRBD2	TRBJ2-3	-	CASSFYGRYADTQYF	TGTGCCAGCAGCTTCTACGGGAGGTACGCAGATACGCAGTATTTT
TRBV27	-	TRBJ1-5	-	CASSFRSNQPQHF	TGTGCCAGCAGTTTTAGAAGCAATCAGCCCCAGCATTTT
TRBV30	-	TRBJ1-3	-	CAWSGLGTAGGNTIYF	TGTGCCTGGAGCGGACTAGGGACCGCAGGAGGAAACACCATATATTTT
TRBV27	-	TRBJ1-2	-	CASSLVGGYYYGYTF	TGTGCCAGCAGCCTTGTTGGGGGGTACTACTATGGCTACACCTTC
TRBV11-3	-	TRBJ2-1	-	CASSFFDEQFF	TGTGCCAGCAGCTTTTTCGATGAGCAGTTCTTC
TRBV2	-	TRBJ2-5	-	CASSDRGRGTQYF	TGTGCCAGCAGTGATAGGGGGCGGGGGACCCAGTACTTC
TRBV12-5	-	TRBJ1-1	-	CASGSPLGIMNTEAFF	TGTGCTAGTGGTTCGCCACTGGGCATCATGAACACTGAAGCTTTCTTT